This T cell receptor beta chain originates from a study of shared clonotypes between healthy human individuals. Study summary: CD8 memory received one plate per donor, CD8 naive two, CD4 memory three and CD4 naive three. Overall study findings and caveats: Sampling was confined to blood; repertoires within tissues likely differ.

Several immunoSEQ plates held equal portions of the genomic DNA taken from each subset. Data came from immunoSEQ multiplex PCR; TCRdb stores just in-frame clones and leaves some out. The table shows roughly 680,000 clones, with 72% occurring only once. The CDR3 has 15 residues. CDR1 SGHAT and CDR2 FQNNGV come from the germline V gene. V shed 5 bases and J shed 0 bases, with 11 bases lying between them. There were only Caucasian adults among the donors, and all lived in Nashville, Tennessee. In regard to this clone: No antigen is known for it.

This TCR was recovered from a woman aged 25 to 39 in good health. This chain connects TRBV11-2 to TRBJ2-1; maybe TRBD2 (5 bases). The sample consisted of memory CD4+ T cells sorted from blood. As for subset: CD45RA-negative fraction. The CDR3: CASSGGQSSYNEQFF. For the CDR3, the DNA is TGTGCCAGCAGCGGCGGGCAGAGCTCCTACAATGAGCAGTTCTTC.